This TCR beta chain was identified during a study of beta chain features in type 1 diabetes. Study-level points and caveats: Across all four CD4+ subsets, people with type 1 diabetes showed modestly shorter TCRB CDR3s.

Since all of the isolated RNA was reverse transcribed, expressed TCRB transcripts were what got sequenced. Libraries were prepared by immunoSEQ multiplex PCR; TCRdb keeps only in-frame clonotypes and omits some of them. The table lists 500,000 to 800,000 clones, 9.5% to 15% of them singletons, with roughly 0.11% in the top ten. V was cut by 0 bases and J by 2 bases, with 9 bases left in between. Germline loops: CDR1 SGHAT, CDR2 FQNNGV. This CDR3 has 15 residues. This clone was observed a few times. As yet, its antigen is unknown. The chain couples TRBV11-2 to TRBJ2-3; a possible D gene is TRBD1 (6 bases). The sequencing sample was made of naive CD4+ T cells from blood. This TCR was sampled from a man aged 30 to 39 with type 1 diabetes. The CDR3 here is CASSLERTVTDTQYF. DNA for the CDR3: TGTGCCAGCAGCTTAGAGCGGACAGTCACAGATACGCAGTATTTT.